This TCR beta chain was retrieved from a study of blood T cell repertoires in COVID-19. In the original processing: Cell counts per sample came from amplifying reference gene primers. Profiling relied on immunoSEQ multiplex PCR, and the TCRdb table lists in-frame clones only, not all of them. Clone size and V and J calls were adopted from that table, with D and trimming inferred from the DNA. The sample includes about 210,000 clones, less than 85% of them seen just once. Cohort assignment relied on participant-reported clinical history. Two negative PCRs, clearance, or symptom resolution had been documented for recovered Cohort 3 donors. The V segment lost 4 bases and the J segment 6 bases; nucleotides outside the gene matches: 10. CDR3 length equals 16 residues. The germline CDR1 and CDR2 sequences are MGHRA and YSYEKL. This clone was counted once.

The source is a man in his forties who had recovered from COVID-19. Material for sequencing was PBMCs or T cells enriched from blood (not recorded which). The genes are TRBV4-1 and TRBJ2-2; TRBD2 matches at 8 bases. CDR3 in amino acids: CASSPISSGSAGELFF. CDR3 nucleotides: TGCGCCAGCAGCCCTATTTCCAGCGGGAGCGCCGGGGAGCTGTTTTTT.